The 20 T cell receptor beta chains given below trace back to one sample, sequenced in a study of blood T cell repertoires in COVID-19. The protocol was immunoSEQ multiplex PCR, while the TCRdb copy is restricted to in-frame clones and leaves out a portion. The sample has about 32,000 clones, roughly 91% seen once. The material sequenced was peripheral blood. Source of these receptors: a man aged 70-80 years with active or convalescent COVID-19.

The V call is TRBV18, the J call TRBJ1-3; D not resolved. The length of the CDR3 is 14 residues. Germline values: CDR1 KGHSH, CDR2 LQKENI. Trimming pared 4 bases from V and 0 bases from J, leaving 7 bases between. The CDR3 DNA reads as TGTGCCAGCTCACAACGGGACTCTGGAAACACCATATATTTT. Protein: CASSQRDSGNTIYF.

The rearrangement uses TRBV4-1 and TRBJ1-1; D gene unclear. Per germline, CDR1 MGHRA and CDR2 YSYEKL. The CDR3 runs to 14 residues. Between the trimmed V and J ends, which lost 6 bases and 6 bases, there was a span of 17 bases. CDR3 sequence reads: CASRPGGRAAEAFF. The CDR3 DNA reads as TGCGCCAGCAGACCCGGTGGGCGGGCGGCTGAAGCTTTCTTT.

This sequence joins TRBV30 and TRBJ1-4, with 9 positions matching TRBD1. The CDR3 length is 15 residues. Germline assignment: CDR1 GTSNPN and CDR2 SVGIG (reference sequence). Trimming cost V 3 bases and J 3 bases; bases outside gene matches: 5. CDR3 loop: CAWSRQGDSNEKLFF. The CDR3 region has the DNA TGTGCCTGGAGCCGACAGGGGGACTCTAATGAAAAACTGTTTTTT.

This chain uses TRBV24-1 with TRBJ1-4, with D perhaps matching TRBD1 (6 bases). With 3 bases removed from V and 8 bases from J, the gap between germline ends came to 15 bases. From germline, CDR1 is KGHDR and CDR2 SFDVKD. The CDR3 spans 15 residues. The CDR3 sequence: CATSDARGPGEKLFF. The DNA of the CDR3 is TGTGCCACCAGTGATGCCAGGGGCCCAGGGGAAAAACTGTTTTTT.

The chain employs TRBV5-1 and TRBJ2-1; TRBD2 aligns across 10 bases. Germline-derived CDR1 and CDR2 are SGHRS and YFSETQ. The CDR3 runs to 16 residues. With V trimmed by 0 bases and J by 7 bases, 7 bases remained unmatched. The CDR3 here is CASSLVTSGPLNEQFF. The CDR3 DNA follows: TGCGCCAGCAGCTTGGTGACTAGCGGGCCCTTGAATGAGCAGTTCTTC.

The sample holds one count of this clone. The J gene is TRBJ2-5, the V gene TRBV5-6; tentative D call: TRBD1 (5 bases). CDR1 SGHDT and CDR2 YYEEEE come from the germline V gene. This CDR3 spans 13 amino acids. Trimming removed 4 bases from V and 7 bases from J, with 14 bases in between. For the CDR3, the DNA is TGTGCCAGCAGCAGGATAGGGGTTGGGACCCAGTACTTC. Amino acids: CASSRIGVGTQYF.

The CDR3 protein is CASSYERETQYF. The CDR3, as DNA: TGTGCCAGCAGTTACGAGCGGGAGACCCAGTACTTC. The genes are TRBV6-5 and TRBJ2-5, with a tentative D call TRBD2 (5 bases). CDR3 length: 12 residues. Germline assignment: CDR1 MNHEY and CDR2 SVGAGI. The V end was cut by 2 bases, the J end by 5 bases, with 6 bases between.

The chain joins TRBV2 to TRBJ1-2, with D unresolved. The CDR3 covers 13 residues. Between the trimmed V and J ends, which lost 4 bases and 2 bases, there was a span of 8 bases. Germline values: CDR1 SNHLY, CDR2 FYNNEI. DNA of the CDR3: TGTGCCAGCAGTGGGCCGGGGAACTATGGCTACACCTTC. It translates to CASSGPGNYGYTF. The full variable domain, with the rest looked up from reference TRBV2 and TRBJ1-2, is EPEVTQTPSHQVTQMGQEVILRCVPISNHLYFYWYRQILGQKVEFLVSFYNNEISEKSEIFDDQFSVERPDGSNFTLKIRSTKLEDSAMYFCASSGPGNYGYTFGSGTRLTVV.

The chain links TRBV9 to TRBJ2-2; TRBD1 agrees at 8 bases. Per germline, CDR1 SGDLS and CDR2 YYNGEE. This CDR3 has 15 amino acids. Losses at the gene ends were 6 bases for V and 5 bases for J; bases not matched to a gene: 9. The CDR3 sequence: CASIPGQGWTGELFF. CDR3 in DNA: TGTGCCAGCATCCCCGGACAGGGTTGGACCGGGGAGCTGTTTTTT.

This rearrangement joins TRBV5-1 to TRBJ2-5; D is unresolved. This CDR3 comprises 15 residues. Per germline, CDR1 SGHRS and CDR2 YFSETQ. V shed 1 base and J shed 5 bases, with 15 bases lying between them. CDR3: CASSLSPRELETQYF. DNA for the CDR3: TGCGCCAGCAGCTTGAGCCCAAGAGAGTTGGAGACCCAGTACTTC.

This chain connects TRBV5-1 to TRBJ2-7; 11 nucleotides line up with TRBD1. Germline lookup yields CDR1 SGHRS and CDR2 YFSETQ. The CDR3 has 14 amino acids. With V trimmed by 3 bases and J by 6 bases, 5 bases remained unmatched. The CDR3 sequence: CASSSAGTGGEQYF. The CDR3 DNA sequence: TGCGCCAGCAGCTCCGCCGGGACAGGGGGCGAGCAGTACTTC.

J is TRBJ1-5 and V is TRBV6-5; D gene ambiguous. Germline-derived CDR1 and CDR2 are MNHEY and SVGAGI. This CDR3 spans 15 amino acids. Deletions cut 6 bases from V and 0 bases from J, with 12 bases between. CDR3 protein: CASSRWADSNQPQHF. The CDR3 DNA sequence: TGTGCCAGCAGCCGTTGGGCAGATAGCAATCAGCCCCAGCATTTT.

V gene TRBV7-9 combines with J gene TRBJ2-7; 7 bases fit TRBD1. CDR1 and CDR2 (germline): SEHNR, FQNEAQ (reference sequence). V lost 2 bases to trimming and J lost 1 base; unmatched junction nucleotides: 2. There are 14 residues in the CDR3. The CDR3 here is CASSLPRGSYEQYF. The CDR3 DNA reads as TGTGCCAGCAGCTTACCCAGGGGGTCCTACGAGCAGTACTTC.

The genes are TRBV5-4 and TRBJ1-1, with D possibly being TRBD1 (5 bases). With 0 bases removed from V and 3 bases from J, the gap between germline ends came to 15 bases. The CDR3 covers 16 residues. Germline CDR1 is SGHNT and CDR2 is YYREEE (reference sequence). The CDR3 DNA reads TGTGCCAGCAGCTTGGCCACGAGGGGAGGGGACACTGAAGCTTTCTTT. Protein: CASSLATRGGDTEAFF.

The chain is built from TRBV5-4 and TRBJ1-5; TRBD1 might be the D (6 bases). Germline lookup yields CDR1 SGHNT and CDR2 YYREEE (reference sequence). The CDR3 sequence is 14 residues long. V lost 3 bases and J 3 bases, leaving 10 bases between the germline ends. For the CDR3, the DNA is TGTGCCAGCAGCTCACAGGGAACCAATCAGCCCCAGCATTTT. This gives the protein CASSSQGTNQPQHF.

The V call is TRBV9, the J call TRBJ1-1, with D uncertain. Germline V gene data show CDR1 as SGDLS and CDR2 as YYNGEE. The CDR3 has 14 residues. Trimming left V 3 bases short and J 5 bases short, with 14 bases between. This CDR3 reads CASSAGGGKTEAFF. CDR3 in DNA: TGTGCCAGCAGCGCCGGTGGAGGGAAGACTGAAGCTTTCTTT.

The chain employs TRBV19 and TRBJ2-2; no reliable D call. V lost 4 bases and J 0 bases, leaving 9 bases between the germline ends. The CDR3 totals 15 residues. CDR1 is LNHDA, CDR2 SQIVND, per germline (reference sequence). The CDR3: CASSTPRTNTGELFF. CDR3 coding DNA: TGTGCCAGTAGTACTCCCAGAACGAACACCGGGGAGCTGTTTTTT. Complete variable domain (other parts from reference TRBV19 and TRBJ2-2): DGGITQSPKYLFRKEGQNVTLSCEQNLNHDAMYWYRQDPGQGLRLIYYSQIVNDFQKGDIAEGYSVSREKKESFPLTVTSAQKNPTAFYLCASSTPRTNTGELFFGEGSRLTVL.

The chain is built from TRBV6-5 and TRBJ2-7; D may be TRBD1 (6 bases). Germline CDR1 and CDR2: MNHEY and SVGAGI. This CDR3 contains 12 residues. V was trimmed by 6 bases and J by 5 bases, leaving 11 bases between them. CDR3 protein: CASRSTGNEQYF. The CDR3 DNA follows: TGTGCCAGCAGGTCCACAGGGAACGAGCAGTACTTC.

V is TRBV2 and J is TRBJ2-2; 7 nucleotides match TRBD1. Unmatched junction bases numbered 5, after V lost 2 bases and J lost 8 bases. CDR1 is SNHLY and CDR2 is FYNNEI in the germline V gene. The CDR3 runs to 14 residues. The CDR3 coding sequence is TGTGCCAGCAGTGAAAGACAGGGTGGGGGGGAGCTGTTTTTT. Protein product: CASSERQGGGELFF.

This chain uses TRBV9 with TRBJ1-6, with D hard to call. Germline lookup yields CDR1 SGDLS and CDR2 YYNGEE. CDR3 length equals 17 residues. V lost 3 bases and J lost 7, with 20 bases in between. CDR3 sequence (DNA): TGTGCCAGCAGCGCCCGATCGGGCCCGGCGGGCAATTCACCCCTCCACTTT. As protein: CASSARSGPAGNSPLHF.